These 8 T cell receptor beta chains were sequenced from one sample in a study of breast tumors, draining lymph nodes, adjacent tissues. TCRdb processed the multiplex PCR reads anew with MiXCR; each CDR3 protein has one entry. In the table there are 20,000 to 25,000 distinct CDR3 sequences, around two thirds of which are singletons. The sample was tumor-adjacent breast tissue. The receptors here all came from a female donor with breast cancer. Some clones in this sample may be carry-over from other donors' samples.

Only a few counts were recorded for this clonotype. This CDR3 is CSAADVYEQYF. The CDR3 nucleotides read TGCAGTGCTGCGGACGTCTACGAGCAGTACTTC. This chain uses TRBV20-1 with TRBJ2-7; D unresolved. Trimming removed 5 bases from V and 3 bases from J, with 8 bases in between. The CDR3 contains 11 residues. Germline CDR1 is DFQATT and CDR2 is SNEGSKA (reference sequence).

The V call is TRBV12-3 or TRBV12-4, the J call TRBJ1-6; D may be TRBD1 (6 bases). CDR3 length: 14 amino acids. Deletions cut 2 bases from V and 14 bases from J, with 16 bases between. In DNA, the CDR3 is TGTGCCAGCAGTTTATGGGGGGCCCCGGGGGCCCTCCACTTT. Residues: CASSLWGAPGALHF.

The rearrangement uses TRBV6-5 and TRBJ1-2; tentatively, D is TRBD1 (5 bases). CDR1 MNHEY and CDR2 SVGAGI come from the germline V gene. This CDR3 contains 13 residues. The germline V and J ends were trimmed by 6 bases and 7 bases, with 15 bases remaining between them. Here the CDR3 reads CASRGSSGPGYTF. The CDR3, as DNA: TGTGCCAGCAGGGGTTCGTCAGGGCCTGGCTACACCTTC.

The chain joins TRBV19 to TRBJ1-5; D is uncertain. Germline CDR1 LNHDA, CDR2 SQIVND (reference sequence). The CDR3 is 15 amino acids. V gave up 8 bases and J gave up 4 bases, with 18 bases separating them. The CDR3 DNA reads TGTGCCAGTCGACCCACCCGTAGTGGGAATCAGCCCCAGCATTTT. Its translation: CASRPTRSGNQPQHF.

This clonotype has at least ten counts. The chain is built from TRBV7-3 and TRBJ2-1, with 9 nucleotides matching TRBD2. Looked up from germline, CDR1 is SGHTA and CDR2 is FQGTGA. J lost 0 bases, V lost 1 base, and 7 bases had no gene match. The CDR3 runs to 18 residues. The DNA of the CDR3 is TGTGCCAGCAGCTTAATTGGGGCGGGGGGGCCCTCCTACAATGAGCAGTTCTTC. Amino acids: CASSLIGAGGPSYNEQFF.

V is TRBV6-1 and J is TRBJ2-7, with TRBD1 matching over 9 bases. This CDR3 is built from 14 residues. Germline values: CDR1 MNHNS, CDR2 SASEGT. J gave up 6 bases and V 6 bases, and 9 bases lay outside the gene matches. CDR3 in amino acids: CASRRTGDLGEQYF. DNA of the CDR3: TGTGCCAGCAGACGGACAGGGGATCTGGGCGAGCAGTACTTC.

The chain carries TRBV11-2 and TRBJ2-1; TRBD1 is a possible D gene (6 bases). The CDR3 contains 15 residues. Per germline, CDR1 SGHAT and CDR2 FQNNGV. The ends were cut back, 2 bases at V and 4 bases at J, with 12 bases in the middle. DNA for the CDR3: TGTGCCAGCAGCTTAACTGCAGGGGCATACAATGAGCAGTTCTTC. It encodes CASSLTAGAYNEQFF.

J is TRBJ2-1 and V is TRBV24-1; 9 bases agree with TRBD2. The V gene end was trimmed by 3 bases and the J gene end by 4 bases; junction bases not matched to a gene: 6. The length of the CDR3 is 16 residues. Per the germline V gene, CDR1 is KGHDR and CDR2 is SFDVKD. The CDR3 nucleotides are TGTGCCACCAGTGATCCTCTAGCGGGACAGTACAATGAGCAGTTCTTC. Its protein product is CATSDPLAGQYNEQFF.